This T cell receptor (beta chain) was identified in a study of blood T cell repertoires in COVID-19. Method: immunoSEQ multiplex PCR; TCRdb's copy keeps in-frame clones and lacks some. The sample has 190,000 or so clones; roughly four fifths are singletons. V was pared by 6 bases and J by 4 bases, with 2 bases of the junction left unmatched. The CDR3 runs 12 residues. Germline V gene data show CDR1 as SNHLY and CDR2 as FYNNEI. This receptor was identified in a human donor with acute or convalescent COVID-19. The donor label of this sample is uncertain. The chain carries TRBV2 and TRBJ1-2, with 7 bases matching TRBD1. Sequenced input: peripheral blood. For the CDR3, the DNA is TGTGCCAGCAGCGGACAGGTCTATGGCTACACCTTC. Translation gives CASSGQVYGYTF.